These 7 T cell receptor beta chains came from one sample sequenced in a study of identical twins (TCRdb year 2016). The library was prepared using 5' RACE. The sequencing machine was an Illumina HiSeq 2000. TCRdb handled the public reads itself, with Q25 trimming in fastp and clone calling in MiXCR, and kept productive beta chains. Identical CDR3 proteins give one entry, which carries the most common genes and DNA. The sample records 1.5 million to 2 million distinct CDR3 sequences, 32% of which are singletons. The ten largest clones take up about 0.27% of the sample. The sequencing sample was made of cord blood. The receptors stem from a newborn girl in good health.

This clonotype has more than one count but fewer than ten. V is TRBV20-1 and J is TRBJ2-1; no definite D call. Looked up from germline, CDR1 is DFQATT and CDR2 is SNEGSKA (reference sequence). The CDR3 is made up of 11 amino acids. The V and J ends lost 5 bases and 5 bases respectively, with 7 bases between them. CDR3 loop: CSAAVDNEQFF. Written as DNA, the CDR3 is TGCAGTGCTGCGGTCGACAATGAGCAGTTCTTC.

A remark on this clonotype: Relative to the germline gene, one junction end is altered; a read error may explain this. The gene calls are TRBV12-3 or TRBV12-4 and TRBJ2-1, with 8 bases lining up with TRBD2. This CDR3 region has 15 residues. CDR3 coding DNA: TGTGCCGGCAGTTTTAATAGCGGGACACACAATGAGCAGTTCTTC. It specifies CAGSFNSGTHNEQFF.

This rearrangement joins TRBV10-3 to TRBJ2-5, with a weak D call TRBD2 (5 bases). Between the trimmed V and J ends, which lost 6 bases and 11 bases, there was a span of 22 bases. Germline V gene data show CDR1 as ENHRY and CDR2 as SYGVKD. This CDR3 has 14 amino acids. CDR3 DNA sequence: TGTGCCATCAGAGGGAGAGATAGGAGCAATGAGCAGTACTTC. This gives the protein CAIRGRDRSNEQYF.

The table lists this clonotype with a few counts. V usage is TRBV2 and J usage is TRBJ2-7; 12 positions match TRBD2. There are 14 residues in the CDR3. CDR1 is SNHLY, CDR2 FYNNEI, per germline. Trimming at V came to 7 bases and at J to 3 bases, leaving 4 bases not matched to a gene. CDR3 loop: CASTGTSGRYEQYF. CDR3 DNA sequence: TGTGCCAGCACCGGGACTAGCGGGCGCTACGAGCAGTACTTC.

The rearrangement joins TRBV21-1 to TRBJ2-7; the table's D call of TRBD1 was not tested on the DNA. TRBV21-1 has pseudogene status. The CDR3 is 15 amino acids. For the CDR3, the DNA is TGTGCCAGCAGCAAAAGAAGAGACAGTCCCTACGAGCAGTACTTC. It is translated as CASSKRRDSPYEQYF.

This clonotype occurred a few times. The chain carries TRBV24-1 and TRBJ2-1; TRBD2 matches at 7 bases. Losses at the gene ends were 4 bases for V and 1 base for J; bases not matched to a gene: 6. The CDR3 runs to 16 residues. Germline CDR1 KGHDR, CDR2 SFDVKD. CDR3 loop: CATSERLARSYNEQFF. CDR3 DNA sequence: TGTGCCACCAGTGAGCGACTAGCTCGGTCCTACAATGAGCAGTTCTTC.

The chain links TRBV20-1 to TRBJ2-7, with 8 bases identical to TRBD1. In germline, CDR1 is DFQATT, CDR2 SNEGSKA (reference sequence). The CDR3 is made up of 13 amino acids. V lost 3 bases and J lost 5; bases outside the gene matches: 6. The CDR3 region is CSARDRVVHEQYF. CDR3 in DNA: TGCAGTGCTAGGGACAGGGTAGTCCACGAGCAGTACTTC.